This TCR beta chain was sequenced in a study of identical twins. The V and J ends lost 2 bases and 1 base respectively, with 7 bases between them. There are 14 residues in the CDR3. Per the germline V gene, CDR1 is KGHSY and CDR2 is FQNENV. TCRdb recomputed calls from the 5' RACE reads with MiXCR, one row per CDR3 protein. The sample yields hundreds of thousands of distinct CDR3 sequences, over 9% seen once. This clonotype was counted once. This sample also belongs to another study, concerning yellow fever vaccine responses in identical twins.

This TCR came from a woman aged 18-35 years in good health. The sequenced sample consisted of PBMCs. The chain employs TRBV16 and TRBJ2-3; the D is unclear. The CDR3 sequence is CASSQIGGTDTQYF. CDR3 DNA: TGTGCCAGCAGCCAAATCGGAGGCACAGATACGCAGTATTTT. The full variable domain, in which reference TRBV16 and TRBJ2-3 provide the parts outside the CDR3, is GEEVAQTPKHLVRGEGQKAKLYCAPIKGHSYVFWYQQVLKNEFKFLISFQNENVFDETGMPKERFSAKCLPNSPCSLEIQATKLEDSAVYFCASSQIGGTDTQYFGPGTRLTVL.